The rows below give T cell receptor beta chains drawn from one sample of a study of T cells of healthy individuals. TCRdb re-called the 5' RACE reads with MiXCR, one entry per CDR3 protein. The sample holds over 95,000 distinct CDR3 sequences, roughly 15% seen once. The receptors were gathered from a human donor in good health. The CDR3 runs from the conserved cysteine through the conserved F or W. The D gene is left open where the match is weak. Size tells how often a clone was seen (once, few, many) or the class of an expanded clone, and some rows leave it out.

V: TRBV3-1; size: NA; D: TRBD2; J: TRBJ2-5; CDR3: CASSQTSGGFQETQYF; DNA: TGTGCCAGCAGCCAGACTAGCGGGGGTTTCCAAGAGACCCAGTACTTC
V: TRBV4-1; size: many; D: NA; J: TRBJ1-3; CDR3: CASSQRRDTGNTIYF; DNA: TGCGCCAGCAGCCAACGCAGGGATACTGGAAACACCATATATTTT
V: TRBV7-2; size: many; D: NA; J: TRBJ2-2; CDR3: CASSLDPALTGELFF; DNA: TGTGCCAGCAGCTTAGATCCCGCCCTTACCGGGGAGCTGTTTTTT
V: TRBV7-9; size: NA; D: NA; J: TRBJ2-2; CDR3: CASIPQTGTGELFF; DNA: TGTGCCAGCATCCCCCAAACGGGCACCGGGGAGCTGTTTTTT
V: TRBV20-1; size: NA; D: NA; J: TRBJ2-7; CDR3: CSATRPQSYEQYF; DNA: TGCAGTGCCACTCGCCCGCAATCCTACGAGCAGTACTTC
V: TRBV7-9; size: NA; D: NA; J: TRBJ2-5; CDR3: CASSSEAGRLQETQYF; DNA: TGTGCCAGCAGCTCCGAGGCGGGACGTCTCCAAGAGACCCAGTACTTC
V: TRBV5-1; size: few; D: NA; J: TRBJ1-1; CDR3: CASSPNLNTEAFF; DNA: TGCGCCAGCAGCCCCAACTTGAACACTGAAGCTTTCTTT
V: TRBV18; size: NA; D: NA; J: TRBJ1-1; CDR3: CASSPAEMGTEAFF; DNA: TGTGCCAGCTCACCAGCGGAGATGGGCACTGAAGCTTTCTTT
V: TRBV4-2; size: NA; D: NA; J: TRBJ2-5; CDR3: CASSQDRGGDSGGTQYF; DNA: TGTGCCAGCAGCCAAGATAGGGGTGGGGATTCTGGTGGGACCCAGTACTTC
V: TRBV20-1; size: once; D: NA; J: TRBJ2-5; CDR3: CSARDPGLEGTQYF; DNA: TGCAGTGCTAGGGACCCCGGGCTAGAGGGGACCCAGTACTTC
V: TRBV11-2; size: few; D: NA; J: TRBJ1-2; CDR3: CASSLGGGGYTF; DNA: TGTGCCAGCAGCTTAGGGGGCGGCGGCTACACCTTC
V: TRBV29-1; size: few; D: NA; J: TRBJ1-1; CDR3: CSVQNGQKNTEAFF; DNA: TGCAGCGTTCAAAACGGACAGAAGAACACTGAAGCTTTCTTT
V: TRBV2; size: few; D: TRBD1; J: TRBJ2-1; CDR3: CASIERTGGVVNEQFF; DNA: TGTGCCAGCATCGAAAGGACAGGGGGCGTAGTTAATGAGCAGTTCTTC
V: TRBV10-3; size: few; D: TRBD2; J: TRBJ2-1; CDR3: CAISETPGTSGLYNEQFF; DNA: TGTGCCATCAGTGAAACCCCCGGGACTAGCGGCCTATACAATGAGCAGTTCTTC
V: TRBV15; size: many; D: NA; J: TRBJ1-6; CDR3: CATSRGGLTASPLHF; DNA: TGTGCCACCAGCAGAGGGGGACTTACTGCTTCACCCCTCCACTTT
V: TRBV4-2; size: many; D: NA; J: TRBJ2-2; CDR3: CASSRGGGTGELFF; DNA: TGTGCCAGCAGCCGAGGAGGGGGCACCGGGGAGCTGTTTTTT
V: TRBV6-2/TRBV6-3; size: NA; D: TRBD2; J: TRBJ2-1; CDR3: CASSRTSGGPGNEQFF; DNA: TGTGCCAGCAGTAGGACTAGCGGGGGGCCAGGGAATGAGCAGTTCTTC
V: TRBV5-1; size: few; D: TRBD1; J: TRBJ1-2; CDR3: CASSPKTGNGYTF; DNA: TGCGCCAGCAGCCCTAAGACAGGGAATGGCTACACCTTC
V: TRBV7-6; size: NA; D: TRBD1; J: TRBJ2-3; CDR3: CASSLEGQGSTDTQYF; DNA: TGTGCCAGCAGCTTAGAGGGACAGGGGAGCACAGATACGCAGTATTTT
V: TRBV20-1; size: many; D: TRBD2; J: TRBJ2-3; CDR3: CSARDTRGGGKADTQYF; DNA: TGCAGTGCTAGGGATACGCGCGGGGGGGGCAAGGCAGATACGCAGTATTTT
V: TRBV6-2/TRBV6-3; size: few; D: NA; J: TRBJ2-6; CDR3: CASRVSGANVLTF; DNA: TGTGCCAGCAGAGTCTCTGGGGCCAACGTCCTGACTTTC
V: TRBV6-4; size: NA; D: TRBD1; J: TRBJ2-3; CDR3: CASSDGTGDTDTQYF; DNA: TGTGCCAGCAGTGACGGGACAGGGGACACAGATACGCAGTATTTT
V: TRBV4-2; size: many; D: TRBD1; J: TRBJ2-7; CDR3: CASSFRDRPYEQYF; DNA: TGTGCCAGCAGCTTCCGGGACAGGCCCTACGAGCAGTACTTC
V: TRBV29-1; size: NA; D: NA; J: TRBJ2-7; CDR3: CSVEVGLGEQYF; DNA: TGCAGCGTTGAAGTTGGCCTGGGGGAGCAGTACTTC
V: TRBV7-2; size: NA; D: NA; J: TRBJ2-5; CDR3: CASSLGPQETQYF; DNA: TGTGCCAGCAGCTTAGGCCCTCAAGAGACCCAGTACTTC
V: TRBV7-2; size: many; D: NA; J: TRBJ2-6; CDR3: CASSLRGFGANVLTF; DNA: TGTGCCAGCAGCTTACGGGGGTTCGGGGCCAACGTCCTGACTTTC
V: TRBV29-1; size: NA; D: NA; J: TRBJ2-7; CDR3: CSVVTGIGASYEQYF; DNA: TGCAGCGTTGTAACAGGGATAGGGGCTTCCTACGAGCAGTACTTC
V: TRBV20-1; size: few; D: NA; J: TRBJ1-2; CDR3: CSARDQGRKGGYTF; DNA: TGCAGTGCTAGAGATCAGGGCAGGAAGGGTGGCTACACCTTC
V: TRBV5-6; size: NA; D: NA; J: TRBJ2-1; CDR3: CASSPNRVPYNEQFF; DNA: TGTGCCAGCAGCCCAAACAGGGTCCCCTACAATGAGCAGTTCTTC
V: TRBV7-2; size: many; D: NA; J: TRBJ2-3; CDR3: CASSSPFRGGTQYF; DNA: TGTGCCAGCAGCTCACCGTTCAGGGGGGGTACGCAGTATTTT
V: TRBV6-6; size: few; D: NA; J: TRBJ1-1; CDR3: CASSYYPGLMELNTEAFF; DNA: TGTGCCAGCAGTTACTACCCAGGACTCATGGAACTAAACACTGAAGCTTTCTTT
V: TRBV20-1; size: NA; D: NA; J: TRBJ2-2; CDR3: CSARATTATGELFF; DNA: TGCAGTGCTAGAGCCACCACCGCCACCGGGGAGCTGTTTTTT
V: TRBV20-1; size: many; D: NA; J: TRBJ1-2; CDR3: CSARDLGYTF; DNA: TGCAGTGCTAGAGACCTGGGCTACACCTTC
V: TRBV5-1; size: many; D: TRBD2; J: TRBJ2-7; CDR3: CASSLDGRVGYEQYF; DNA: TGCGCCAGCAGCTTGGACGGGAGGGTGGGTTACGAGCAGTACTTC
V: TRBV6-5; size: NA; D: NA; J: TRBJ2-7; CDR3: CASLDLGSREQYF; DNA: TGTGCCAGCCTAGACCTTGGCTCGAGGGAGCAGTACTTC
V: TRBV27; size: few; D: TRBD2; J: TRBJ2-5; CDR3: CASSLGGGALGETQYF; DNA: TGTGCCAGCAGTCTCGGCGGGGGGGCCCTCGGAGAGACCCAGTACTTC
V: TRBV4-2; size: NA; D: TRBD1; J: TRBJ2-5; CDR3: CASSQTQTGPTGTQYF; DNA: TGTGCCAGCAGTCAGACACAGACAGGGCCTACTGGGACCCAGTACTTC
V: TRBV7-2; size: NA; D: NA; J: TRBJ1-5; CDR3: CASSSQGRQPQHF; DNA: TGTGCCAGCAGCTCCCAGGGACGACAGCCCCAGCATTTT
V: TRBV4-2; size: NA; D: NA; J: TRBJ1-6; CDR3: CASSQRRGQGGSPLHF; DNA: TGTGCCAGCAGCCAGAGAAGGGGTCAGGGTGGATCACCCCTCCACTTT
V: TRBV3-1; size: NA; D: NA; J: TRBJ1-2; CDR3: CASSQEGRGFGYTF; DNA: TGTGCCAGCAGCCAAGAGGGTCGGGGGTTTGGCTACACCTTC
V: TRBV7-2; size: NA; D: NA; J: TRBJ2-1; CDR3: CASTDNGNEQFF; DNA: TGTGCCAGCACAGACAACGGGAATGAGCAGTTCTTC
V: TRBV6-6; size: few; D: NA; J: TRBJ1-1; CDR3: CASSYGGGGLNTEAFF; DNA: TGTGCCAGCAGTTACGGAGGAGGGGGGTTGAACACTGAAGCTTTCTTT
V: TRBV7-2; size: NA; D: TRBD1; J: TRBJ1-6; CDR3: CASSLAGTADNSPLHF; DNA: TGTGCCAGCAGCTTAGCTGGGACAGCAGATAATTCACCCCTCCACTTT
V: TRBV5-1; size: few; D: NA; J: TRBJ2-1; CDR3: CASSVGGLYNEQFF; DNA: TGCGCCAGCAGCGTCGGGGGGCTTTACAATGAGCAGTTCTTC
V: TRBV28; size: many; D: NA; J: TRBJ2-5; CDR3: CASRPRTASPQETQYF; DNA: TGTGCCAGCAGGCCAAGGACAGCCTCCCCCCAAGAGACCCAGTACTTC
V: TRBV7-8; size: NA; D: TRBD2; J: TRBJ2-5; CDR3: CASSLALTSGGNQETQYF; DNA: TGTGCCAGCAGCTTAGCCCTAACTAGCGGGGGGAATCAAGAGACCCAGTACTTC